This TCR beta chain stems from a study of STAT3 mutations in large granular lymphocyte leukemia. The overall study: More than 30% of treated T-LGLL patients showed hematologic response to immunosuppression.

Notes on the study in general: Treatment regimens differed across patients between samplings. Every T-cell large granular lymphocyte leukemia patient had at least one immunodominant TCR beta clonotype. TCR clonotype switching after therapy occurred in about 30% of the 18 patients.

This clone is judged medium-sized (0.01 to 0.1%). Its antigen is unidentified. The method was immunoSEQ multiplex PCR; TCRdb's version includes in-frame clones alone and lacks a portion of them. The sample comprises under 9,500 clones, about 92% of which are singletons, and about 66% rests with the top ten. Source material: peripheral blood mononuclear cells. The clonotype was recovered from a man in his fifties or sixties with T-cell large granular lymphocyte leukemia. Some clones in this sample may be carry-over from other donors' samples.

The chain's CDR3 is CASRLSSPYSYEQYF. The DNA for the CDR3 is TGCGCCAGCAGATTGTCGAGCCCCTACTCCTACGAGCAGTACTTC. The chain carries TRBV5-1 and TRBJ2-7; D unclear. Germline V gives CDR1 SGHRS, CDR2 YFSETQ. CDR3 size: 15 residues. Trimming removed 5 bases from V and 0 bases from J, with 15 bases in between.